One sample yielded the 17 T cell receptor beta chains listed below, sequenced in a study of CD8+ T cells in alopecia areata. CD4, CD8alpha, NKG2D, NKG2ACE and other markers guided sorting of pooled cutaneous lymph node cells. After isolation, RNA underwent reverse transcription to generate cDNA as the sequencing template. Produced via immunoSEQ multiplex PCR; TCRdb's table is partial and in-frame only. Listed for the sample are about 270,000 clones, none seen a single time. Sequenced input: CD4+ T cells sorted from a lymph node. The receptors were sampled from a C3H/HeJ mouse with alopecia areata. MHC haplotype: H2-k.

A remark on this clone: Genes and germline come from the mouse. The read ends 4 residues before the CDR3 terminus; that terminus is restored from the germline J gene. The rearrangement joins TRBV13-3 to TRBJ1-1; tentative D call: TRBD1 (5 bases). Germline-derived CDR1 and CDR2 are NNHDY and SYVADS. This CDR3 contains 13 residues. The V gene lost 5 bases and the J gene lost 3 bases, with 11 bases spanning the gap. The CDR3 here is CASSREGDTEVFF. CDR3 DNA, as far as it was read: TGTGCCAGCAGCAGGGAGGGTGACACA.

This clone appeared a few times. Mouse gene names and germline throughout. From the germline J gene comes the end of the CDR3, since the read stops 4 residues before it. The chain couples TRBV13-1 to TRBJ2-2; possible D gene TRBD1, 5 bases. This CDR3 has 15 residues. V was trimmed by 4 bases and J by 5 bases, leaving 15 bases between them. Germline V gene lookup returns CDR1 NSHNY and CDR2 SYGAGN. The CDR3 DNA, read in part, is TGTGCCAGCAGTAAGGCAGGGAGTCCTACCGGG. Amino acids: CASSKAGSPTG. The whole CDR3 sequence is CASSKAGSPTGQLYF.

This clone appeared many times. Gene names are the mouse ones. The DNA ends 4 residues before the CDR3 does, and the rest of the CDR3 is filled in from the germline J gene. The chain joins TRBV14 to TRBJ2-2; D possibly corresponds to TRBD2 (6 bases). V lost 5 bases and J 0 bases, leaving 11 bases between the germline ends. The CDR3 consists of 15 residues. Looked up from germline, CDR1 is SGHDT and CDR2 is FRDEAV. CDR3 sequence reads: CASRSGAANTGQLYF. The part of the CDR3 DNA that was read is TGTGCCAGCAGGTCTGGGGCCGCAAACACCGGG.

A word on this clone: Genes and germline are mouse. The CDR3 goes on 4 residues after the read ends, and that part is filled in from the germline J gene. The V gene is TRBV13-1, the J gene TRBJ1-1; 9 positions agree with TRBD1. Per the germline V gene, CDR1 is NSHNY and CDR2 is SYGAGN. CDR3 length: 13 amino acids. J gave up 4 bases and V 8 bases, and 6 bases lay outside the gene matches. The CDR3 loop reads CARVGQGGTEVFF. CDR3 bases read: TGTGCCAGAGTGGGACAGGGAGGCACA.

This clone was seen more than once but under ten times. Each gene name is a mouse one. Read data end 4 residues before the CDR3 end; the end is taken from the germline J gene. The chain recombines TRBV1 with TRBJ2-7, with D perhaps matching TRBD1 (6 bases). This CDR3 has 15 residues. Trimming removed 1 base at V and 0 bases at J, with 10 bases between. Germline CDR1 is NSQYPW and CDR2 is LRSPGD (reference sequence). The CDR3 reads CTCSAAGTSSYEQYF. The CDR3 DNA, read in part, is TGCACCTGCAGTGCAGCGGGGACATCCTCCTAT.

This clone was seen only a few times. Genes here carry mouse names. The CDR3 end falls 4 residues outside the read, so it is completed with the germline J gene. The chain recombines TRBV19 with TRBJ1-2, with 11 bases identical to TRBD1. The CDR3 totals 14 residues. The V segment lost 5 bases and the J segment 2 bases; nucleotides outside the gene matches: 2. Looked up from germline, CDR1 is FNHDT and CDR2 is SITEND (reference sequence). CDR3 bases read: TGTGCCAGCAGAGGGACAGGGGGGAACTCC. This translates into CASRGTGGNS. The entire CDR3 protein is CASRGTGGNSDYTF.

With regard to this clone: Each gene name is a mouse one. The read comes to an end 4 residues before the CDR3 does, leaving the germline J gene to fill in the end. This chain connects TRBV5 to TRBJ1-2; D is ambiguous. Trimming cost V 0 bases and J 3 bases, with 8 bases left between them. The germline V gene has CDR1 LGHNA and CDR2 YNLKQL (reference sequence). The CDR3 length is 14 residues. Incomplete CDR3 DNA: TGTGCCAGCAGCCAAGATGATGGGGACTCC. Translating gives CASSQDDGDS. The whole CDR3 sequence is CASSQDDGDSDYTF.

In regard to this clone: Mouse names are used for the genes. The read finishes 4 residues shy of the CDR3 end, and the germline J gene is used to complete it. Other DNA sequences in the sample encode the same CDR3. The rearrangement uses TRBV13-2 and TRBJ2-3; 12 bases align to TRBD2. Germline V gene data show CDR1 as NNHNN and CDR2 as SYGAGS (reference sequence). Trimming took 5 bases from V and 0 from J; bases not matched to a gene: 1. The CDR3 consists of 15 residues. The CDR3 loop reads CASGTGGASAETLYF. The sequenced CDR3 bases are TGTGCCAGCGGGACTGGGGGGGCTAGTGCAGAA.

This clone occurred a few times. The genes and germline here are from mouse. The read ends 4 residues shy of where the CDR3 ends; the end is completed using the germline J gene. Distinct nucleotide sequences in the sample also encode this CDR3. The V gene is TRBV5, the J gene TRBJ2-5; D unresolved. Trimming shortened V by 2 bases and J by 2 bases, and 5 bases separated the two germline ends. Germline assignment: CDR1 LGHNA and CDR2 YNLKQL (reference sequence). This CDR3 comprises 13 residues. CDR3: CASSQQVQDTQYF. The part of the CDR3 DNA that was read is TGTGCCAGCAGCCAACAGGTCCAAGAC.

A word on this clone: The gene names given are mouse names. With the read ending 4 residues before the CDR3 end, the germline J gene is used to fill in that end. Other DNA sequences in this specimen translate into the identical CDR3. The rearrangement links TRBV5 to TRBJ2-2, with D hard to call. The CDR3 is 13 amino acids. V was shortened by 3 bases and J by 1 base, with 3 bases between the two germline ends. Germline V gene sequence: CDR1 LGHNA, CDR2 YNLKQL (reference sequence). The CDR3 spells CASSHKNTGQLYF. Incomplete CDR3 DNA: TGTGCCAGCAGCCATAAAAACACCGGG.

Notes on this clone: A much larger clone differs by one base, so this may be a read error. All gene names here are mouse names. The read finishes 4 residues shy of the CDR3 end, and the germline J gene is used to complete it. Distinct nucleotide sequences in the sample also encode this CDR3. This chain links TRBV14 with TRBJ1-1; D might be TRBD1 (6 bases). This CDR3 contains 13 residues. Germline V gene data show CDR1 as SGHDT and CDR2 as FRDEAV. The germline V and J ends were trimmed by 4 bases and 1 base, with 8 bases remaining between them. The DNA read from the CDR3 is TGTGCCAGCAGTCCGGGACAAAACACA. This translates into CASSPGQNT. The full CDR3 reads CASSPGQNTEVFF.

Comment on this clone: The genes are named according to mouse. The read ends 3 residues before the CDR3 terminus; that terminus is restored from the germline J gene. This sample also contains other DNA sequences that code for the same CDR3. The V and J genes are TRBV19 and TRBJ1-6; 8 bases match TRBD1. TRBJ1-6 is classed as an ORF, of uncertain function. Losses at the gene ends were 9 bases for V and 4 bases for J; bases not matched to a gene: 6. CDR1 is FNHDT, CDR2 SITEND, per germline (reference sequence). CDR3 length equals 14 residues. This CDR3 reads CATRDRGYNSPLYF. The CDR3 bases that were read are TGTGCCACTAGAGACAGGGGATATAATTCGCCC.

This clone has only a few counts. These gene names are mouse names. The sequenced fragment ends 4 residues before the CDR3 boundary, so the rest is inferred from the germline J gene. V is TRBV13-3 and J is TRBJ2-4; TRBD2 matches 8 bases. The CDR3 contains 13 residues. Per germline, CDR1 NNHDY and CDR2 SYVADS. The CDR3 DNA, read in part, is TGTGCCAGCAGTGTCTGGGGGGAAAAC. It is translated as CASSVWGEN. The CDR3 in its entirety is CASSVWGENTLYF.

Comments on this clone: Mouse names are used for the genes. The CDR3 end lies 4 residues beyond the end of the read and is filled in from the germline J gene. The chain links TRBV13-1 to TRBJ2-2; 9 positions match TRBD2. The germline V gene has CDR1 NSHNY and CDR2 SYGAGN. V trimming: 5 bases; J trimming: 1 base; junction bases outside the gene matches: 0. The CDR3 consists of 14 residues. The CDR3 bases that were read are TGTGCCAGCAGCTGGGGGGGAAACACCGGG. This sequence encodes CASSWGGNTG. The full CDR3 protein is CASSWGGNTGQLYF.

A word on this clone: Each gene name is a mouse one. The observed sequence ends 4 residues before the CDR3 terminus, with the missing tail filled in from the germline J gene. This chain connects TRBV31 to TRBJ2-7, with TRBD1 matching 7 bases. Germline V gives CDR1 GKSSPN, CDR2 SITVG. The CDR3 has 13 residues. The DNA read from the CDR3 is TGTGCCTGGAGTCTATGGGGACAGTAT. Translating it yields CAWSLWGQY. The full CDR3 protein is CAWSLWGQYEQYF.

This clone was observed a handful of times. The gene symbols are mouse symbols. The read finishes 4 residues shy of the CDR3 end, and the germline J gene is used to complete it. The chain combines TRBV5 with TRBJ2-3, with 9 bases that match TRBD2. The V and J ends lost 0 bases and 0 bases, in that order; junction bases with no gene match: 7. The CDR3 is made up of 18 amino acids. CDR1 is LGHNA and CDR2 is YNLKQL in the germline V gene (reference sequence). CDR3 sequence reads: CASSQDEGLGTSAETLYF. The part of the CDR3 DNA that was read is TGTGCCAGCAGCCAAGATGAGGGACTGGGTACTAGTGCAGAA.

This clone was observed a handful of times. The gene symbols are mouse symbols. From the germline J gene comes the end of the CDR3, since the read stops 4 residues before it. V usage is TRBV13-1 and J usage is TRBJ1-1; a weak D match, TRBD1 (5 bases). Germline V CDR1 and CDR2: NSHNY, SYGAGN. The CDR3 is 14 amino acids. Partial CDR3 DNA: TGTGCCAGCAGTGATGCTTTTAGGGGAGCA. It yields the protein CASSDAFRGA. Given in full, the CDR3 is CASSDAFRGAEVFF.